Below, 9 T cell receptor beta chains from the same sample are listed, as sequenced in a study of spatial heterogeneity in lung cancer. TCRdb analysed the 5' RACE reads with MiXCR anew, one entry per CDR3 protein. The repertoire includes about 23,000 distinct CDR3 sequences, less than 6% of them detected once, and approximately 4.7% sits in the top ten. The sample's time point: sample taken at primary tumor resection. This specimen consisted of PBMCs, obtained at surgery. Source of these receptors: a male donor with early-stage non-small cell lung cancer.

This clonotype was observed at least ten times. The chain recombines TRBV6-2 or TRBV6-3 with TRBJ2-7; D might be TRBD1 or TRBD2, each matching 6 bases. The CDR3 length is 16 residues. Trimming left V 2 bases short and J 5 bases short, with 19 bases between. Germline V gene data show CDR1 as MNHEY and CDR2 as SVGEGT. CDR3 nucleotides: TGTGCCAGCAGTTACGGTCGGAGGGGGAAAAACCACGAGCAGTACTTC. Protein sequence: CASSYGRRGKNHEQYF.

This clonotype was recorded many times. The J gene is TRBJ2-3, the V gene TRBV6-5; maybe TRBD2 (6 bases). Trimming removed 11 bases at V and 3 bases at J, with 12 bases between. This CDR3 comprises 12 residues. CDR1 and CDR2 from the germline V gene are MNHEY and SVGAGI. The CDR3 DNA reads TGTGCCTCGGGCGGGATGACAGATACGCAGTATTTT. Encoded protein: CASGGMTDTQYF.

This clonotype is medium-sized (0.01 to 0.1%) by share. This rearrangement joins TRBV28 to TRBJ2-3; D possibly corresponds to TRBD2 (5 bases). CDR1 is MDHEN and CDR2 is SYDVKM in the germline V gene. Trimming shortened V by 8 bases and J by 2 bases, and 17 bases separated the two germline ends. The CDR3 sequence is 15 residues long. Written as DNA, the CDR3 is TGTGCCAGCTCCGGCGGATCAGCGGTCACAGATACGCAGTATTTT. Its translation is CASSGGSAVTDTQYF.

This clonotype was picked up many times. CDR3 sequence (DNA): TGCAGTGCCCCTCAGAGGGAGAGAACCGGGGAGCTGTTTTTT. Protein: CSAPQRERTGELFF. The chain recombines TRBV20-1 with TRBJ2-2, with D possibly being TRBD2 (5 bases). The germline CDR1 and CDR2 sequences are DFQATT and SNEGSKA (reference sequence). The CDR3 extends over 14 amino acids. With 6 bases removed from V and 5 bases from J, the gap between germline ends came to 16 bases.

This clonotype was seen a handful of times. The chain has TRBV18 and TRBJ1-2, with 9 positions matching TRBD1. The V and J ends lost 3 bases and 4 bases, in that order; junction bases with no gene match: 9. Germline V gene lookup returns CDR1 KGHSH and CDR2 LQKENI. The CDR3 has 16 residues. The CDR3 DNA sequence: TGTGCCAGCTCACCGACCGGGACAGGGATCGGCTATGGCTACACCTTC. Its protein is CASSPTGTGIGYGYTF.

This clonotype was seen at least ten times. This chain connects TRBV5-1 to TRBJ2-7, with D perhaps TRBD1 (5 bases). The V end was cut by 0 bases, the J end by 3 bases, with 10 bases between. The CDR3 is made up of 14 amino acids. Germline lookup yields CDR1 SGHRS and CDR2 YFSETQ. The CDR3 reads CASSLEKGYYEQYF. CDR3 DNA: TGCGCCAGCAGCTTGGAAAAGGGGTACTACGAGCAGTACTTC.

This clonotype has at least ten counts. This CDR3 is CASIQRVAYNSPLHF. CDR3 DNA: TGTGCCAGCATCCAACGGGTTGCCTATAATTCACCCCTCCACTTT. The V call is TRBV7-2, the J call TRBJ1-6; D uncertain. Germline V gene sequence: CDR1 SGHTA, CDR2 FQGNSA. Trimming cost V 7 bases and J 2 bases, with 12 bases left between them. CDR3 length: 15 amino acids.

This clonotype was recorded many times. V and J are TRBV19 and TRBJ2-3; 10 nucleotides agree with TRBD2. V dropped 6 bases and J dropped 5; count of bases not matched to a gene: 8. Germline loops: CDR1 LNHDA, CDR2 SQIVND (reference sequence). The CDR3 runs to 15 residues. The CDR3 spells CASRSSGGARDTQYF. The CDR3 coding sequence is TGTGCCAGTAGGTCCAGCGGGGGGGCCAGAGATACGCAGTATTTT.

This clonotype is medium-sized. The rearrangement uses TRBV5-6 and TRBJ1-2; D is ambiguous. Trimming removed 1 base at V and 5 bases at J, with 15 bases between. The germline gives CDR1 SGHDT, CDR2 YYEEEE. The CDR3 runs 15 residues. In nucleotides, the CDR3 is TGTGCCAGCAGCTTGAATGGGCAGGACTATTATGGCTACACCTTC. Translated, it gives CASSLNGQDYYGYTF.